This TCR beta chain was identified during a study of T cells in localized non-small cell lung cancer. On this clone: Antigen specificity is unknown.

Germline V gene data show CDR1 as MDHEN and CDR2 as SYDVKM. Trimming shortened V by 3 bases and J by 2 bases, and 8 bases separated the two germline ends. This CDR3 is 14 amino acids long. Clones were sequenced by immunoSEQ multiplex PCR, and TCRdb holds only the in-frame ones, with some missing. Found here are thousands of clones, around 30% of them singletons; the top ten hold approximately 8.2%. Study outcomes and limitations: The greatest T cell clonality was found in uninvolved adjacent lung (higher than in tumor). The study linked higher blood T cell density to longer overall survival. Out of the top 100 tumor clones, a median about 58 were seen in adjacent lung. Sequencing, confined to only one tumor region, leaves heterogeneity possible.

This clonotype originated in a male donor older than 55 with stage I lung adenocarcinoma. The chain couples TRBV28 to TRBJ1-5; D is unresolved. This material consisted of lung tumor tissue, taken before any cancer treatment. The chain's CDR3 is CASSFPLGNQPQHF. The CDR3 nucleotides are TGTGCCAGCAGTTTTCCTTTGGGCAATCAGCCCCAGCATTTT.